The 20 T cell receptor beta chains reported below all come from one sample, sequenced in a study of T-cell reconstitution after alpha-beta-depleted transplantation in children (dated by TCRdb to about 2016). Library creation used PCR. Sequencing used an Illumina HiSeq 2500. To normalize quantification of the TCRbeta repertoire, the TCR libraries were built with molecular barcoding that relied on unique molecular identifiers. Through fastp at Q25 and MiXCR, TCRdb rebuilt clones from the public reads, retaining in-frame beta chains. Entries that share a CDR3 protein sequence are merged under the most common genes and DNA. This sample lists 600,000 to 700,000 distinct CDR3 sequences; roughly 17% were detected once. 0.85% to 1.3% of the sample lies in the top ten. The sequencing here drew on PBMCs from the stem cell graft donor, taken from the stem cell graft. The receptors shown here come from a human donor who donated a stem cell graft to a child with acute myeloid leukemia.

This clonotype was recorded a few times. CDR3 nucleotides: TGTGCCACCAGCGTAGGAATCAGCAATCAGCCCCAGCATTTT. Translating it yields CATSVGISNQPQHF. The chain combines TRBV15 with TRBJ1-5; no reliable D call. The germline V gene encodes CDR1 LNHNV and CDR2 YYDKDF (reference sequence). The CDR3 is 14 residues long. V lost 5 bases, J lost 1 base, and 9 bases lay in between.

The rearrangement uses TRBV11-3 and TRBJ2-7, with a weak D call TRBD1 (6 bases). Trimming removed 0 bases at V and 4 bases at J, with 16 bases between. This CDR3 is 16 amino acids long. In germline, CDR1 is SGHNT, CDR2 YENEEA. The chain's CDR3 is CASSLEGRGEVYEQYF. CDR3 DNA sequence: TGTGCCAGCAGCTTAGAGGGCAGGGGCGAAGTTTACGAGCAGTACTTC.

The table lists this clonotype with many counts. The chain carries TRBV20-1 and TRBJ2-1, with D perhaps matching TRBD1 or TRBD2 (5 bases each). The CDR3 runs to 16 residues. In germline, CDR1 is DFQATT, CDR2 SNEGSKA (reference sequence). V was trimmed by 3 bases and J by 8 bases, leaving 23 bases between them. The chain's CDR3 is CSARWIEGPTVDEQFF. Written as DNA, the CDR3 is TGCAGTGCTAGGTGGATCGAGGGGCCCACTGTCGATGAGCAGTTCTTC.

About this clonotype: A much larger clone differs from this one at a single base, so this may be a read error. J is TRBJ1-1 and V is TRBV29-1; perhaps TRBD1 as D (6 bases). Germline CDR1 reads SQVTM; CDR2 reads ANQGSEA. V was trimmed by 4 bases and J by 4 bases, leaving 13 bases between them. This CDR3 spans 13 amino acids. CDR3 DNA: TGCAGCGTTGCTGCCAGGGGAGGCACTGAAGCTTTCTTT. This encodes CSVAARGGTEAFF.

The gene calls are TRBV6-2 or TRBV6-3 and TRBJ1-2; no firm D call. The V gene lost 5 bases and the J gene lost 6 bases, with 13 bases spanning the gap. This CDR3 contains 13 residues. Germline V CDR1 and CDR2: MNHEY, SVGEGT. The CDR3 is CASSPKAAHGYTF. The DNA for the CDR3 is TGTGCCAGCAGTCCAAAGGCCGCTCATGGCTACACCTTC.

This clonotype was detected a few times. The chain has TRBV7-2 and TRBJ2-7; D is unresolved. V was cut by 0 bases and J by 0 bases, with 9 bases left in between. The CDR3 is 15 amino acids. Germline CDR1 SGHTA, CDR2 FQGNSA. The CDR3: CASSLAGRNSYEQYF. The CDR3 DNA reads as TGTGCCAGCAGCTTAGCGGGCCGGAACTCCTACGAGCAGTACTTC. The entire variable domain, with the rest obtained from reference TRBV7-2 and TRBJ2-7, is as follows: GAGVSQSPSNKVTEKGKDVELRCDPISGHTALYWYRQSLGQGLEFLIYFQGNSAPDKSGLPSDRFSAERTGGSVSTLTIQRTQQEDSAVYLCASSLAGRNSYEQYFGPGTRLTVT.

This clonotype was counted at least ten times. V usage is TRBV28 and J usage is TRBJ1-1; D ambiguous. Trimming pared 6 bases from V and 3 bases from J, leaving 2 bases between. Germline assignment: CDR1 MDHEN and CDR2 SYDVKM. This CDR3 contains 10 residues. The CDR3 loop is CASRDTEAFF. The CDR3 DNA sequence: TGTGCCAGCAGGGACACTGAAGCTTTCTTT.

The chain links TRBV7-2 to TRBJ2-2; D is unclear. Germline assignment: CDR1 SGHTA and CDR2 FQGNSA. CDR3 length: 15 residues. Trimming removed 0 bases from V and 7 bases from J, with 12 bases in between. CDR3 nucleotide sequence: TGTGCCAGCAGCTTAGCGCTCGACACCGTCGGGGAGCTGTTTTTT. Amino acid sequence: CASSLALDTVGELFF.

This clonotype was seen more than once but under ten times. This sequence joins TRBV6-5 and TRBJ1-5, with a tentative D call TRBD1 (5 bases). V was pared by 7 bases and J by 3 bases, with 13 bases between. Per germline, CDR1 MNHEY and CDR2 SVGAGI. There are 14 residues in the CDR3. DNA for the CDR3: TGTGCCAGCAAGTTCGGGGACGTCAATCAGCCCCAGCATTTT. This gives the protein CASKFGDVNQPQHF.

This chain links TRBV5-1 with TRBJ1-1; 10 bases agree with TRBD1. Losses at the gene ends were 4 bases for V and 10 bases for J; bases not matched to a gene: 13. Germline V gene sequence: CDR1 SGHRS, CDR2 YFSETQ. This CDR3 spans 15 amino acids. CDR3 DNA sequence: TGCGCCAGCAGCATTAACCGGGACAGGGGTGGCGGAGCTTTCTTT. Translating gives CASSINRDRGGGAFF.

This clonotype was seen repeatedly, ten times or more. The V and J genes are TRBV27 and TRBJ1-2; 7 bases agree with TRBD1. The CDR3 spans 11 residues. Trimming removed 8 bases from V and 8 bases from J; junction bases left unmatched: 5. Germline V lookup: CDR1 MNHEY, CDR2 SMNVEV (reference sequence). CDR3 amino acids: CASGTVEGYTF. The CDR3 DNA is TGTGCCAGCGGGACAGTTGAGGGCTACACCTTC.

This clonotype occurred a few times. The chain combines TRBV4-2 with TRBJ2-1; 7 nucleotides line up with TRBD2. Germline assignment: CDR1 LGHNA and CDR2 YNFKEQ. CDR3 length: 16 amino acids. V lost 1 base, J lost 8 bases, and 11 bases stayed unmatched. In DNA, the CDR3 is TGTGCCAGCAGCCAAGTATCTTGGGGGGGGTTCGATGAGCAGTTCTTC. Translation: CASSQVSWGGFDEQFF.

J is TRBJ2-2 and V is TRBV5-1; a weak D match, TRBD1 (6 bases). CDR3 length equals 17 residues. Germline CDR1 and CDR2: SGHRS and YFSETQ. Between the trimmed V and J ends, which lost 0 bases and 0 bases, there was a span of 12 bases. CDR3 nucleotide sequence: TGCGCCAGCAGCTTGGGACCGACAGGCGCGAACACCGGGGAGCTGTTTTTT. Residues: CASSLGPTGANTGELFF.

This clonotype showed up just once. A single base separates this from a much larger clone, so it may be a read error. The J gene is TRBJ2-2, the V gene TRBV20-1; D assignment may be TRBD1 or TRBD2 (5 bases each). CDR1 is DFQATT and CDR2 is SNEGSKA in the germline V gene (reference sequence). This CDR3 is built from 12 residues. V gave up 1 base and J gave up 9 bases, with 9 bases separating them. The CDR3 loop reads CSARAGPWELFF. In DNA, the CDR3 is TGCAGTGCTAGAGCGGGGCCCTGGGAGCTGTTTTTT.

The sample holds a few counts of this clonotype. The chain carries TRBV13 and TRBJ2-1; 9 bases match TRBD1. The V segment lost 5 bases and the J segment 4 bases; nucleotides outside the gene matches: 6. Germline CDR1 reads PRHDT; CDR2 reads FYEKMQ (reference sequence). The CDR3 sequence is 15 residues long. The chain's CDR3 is CASSTTGGRYNEQFF. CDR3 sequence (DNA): TGTGCCAGCAGCACTACAGGGGGCAGGTACAATGAGCAGTTCTTC.

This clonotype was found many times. The CDR3 reads CASSLGVGLAGPTGELFF. Here the CDR3 DNA reads TGTGCCAGCAGCTTAGGGGTGGGACTAGCGGGACCTACCGGGGAGCTGTTTTTT. The chain couples TRBV11-2 to TRBJ2-2, with 13 bases identical to TRBD2. The germline V gene has CDR1 SGHAT and CDR2 FQNNGV. The ends lost 1 base at V and 5 bases at J; junction bases unmatched: 7. The CDR3 spans 18 residues.

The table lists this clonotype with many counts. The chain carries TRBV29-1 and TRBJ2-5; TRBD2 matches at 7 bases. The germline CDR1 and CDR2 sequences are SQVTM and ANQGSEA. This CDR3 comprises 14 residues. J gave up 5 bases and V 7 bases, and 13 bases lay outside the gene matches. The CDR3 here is CSATRGTLRETQYF. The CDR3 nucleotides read TGCAGCGCCACGCGGGGGACCCTTAGGGAGACCCAGTACTTC.

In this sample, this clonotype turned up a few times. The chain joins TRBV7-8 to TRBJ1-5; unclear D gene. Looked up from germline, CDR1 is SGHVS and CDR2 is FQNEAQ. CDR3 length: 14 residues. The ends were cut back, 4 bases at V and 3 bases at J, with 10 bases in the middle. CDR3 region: CASSSARINQPQHF. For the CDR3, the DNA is TGTGCCAGCAGCTCCGCAAGAATCAATCAGCCCCAGCATTTT.

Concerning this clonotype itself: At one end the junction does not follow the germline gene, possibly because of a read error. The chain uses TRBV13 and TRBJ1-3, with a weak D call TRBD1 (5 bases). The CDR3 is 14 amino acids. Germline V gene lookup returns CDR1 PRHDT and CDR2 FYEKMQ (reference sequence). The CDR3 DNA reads TGTGCCTGCAGCAGGGAAAACGCTGGAAACACCATATATTTT. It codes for CACSRENAGNTIYF.

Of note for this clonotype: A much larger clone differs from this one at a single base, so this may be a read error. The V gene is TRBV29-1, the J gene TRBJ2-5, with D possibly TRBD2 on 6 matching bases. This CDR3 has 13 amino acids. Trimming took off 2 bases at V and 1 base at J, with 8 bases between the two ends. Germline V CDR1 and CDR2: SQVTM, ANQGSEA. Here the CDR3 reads CSVESGSQETQYF. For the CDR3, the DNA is TGCAGCGTTGAAAGCGGGTCCCAAGAGACCCAGTACTTC. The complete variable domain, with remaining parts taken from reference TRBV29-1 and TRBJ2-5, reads SAVISQKPSRDICQRGTSLTIQCQVDSQVTMMFWYRQQPGQSLTLIATANQGSEATYESGFVIDKFPISRPNLTFSTLTVSNMSPEDSSIYLCSVESGSQETQYFGPGTRLLVL.